The 23 T cell receptor beta chains below come from one sample, sequenced in a study of T cells in localized non-small cell lung cancer. Assay used: immunoSEQ multiplex PCR; TCRdb lists only in-frame clones, some missing. The data show about 79,000 clones, with more than 70% seen just once and 20% to 25% held by the top ten. The source material was peripheral blood, sampled before any cancer treatment. The receptors come from a woman aged 40-69 years with stage I squamous cell lung carcinoma.

This clone was observed once. This rearrangement joins TRBV29-1 to TRBJ1-2, with unresolved D. This CDR3 has 13 amino acids. Trimming removed 7 bases at V and 2 bases at J, with 14 bases between. In germline, CDR1 is SQVTM, CDR2 ANQGSEA. CDR3 DNA: TGCAGCGCCGAAAGGGTGGCAAACTATGGCTACACCTTC. Translation gives CSAERVANYGYTF. The full variable domain, its missing parts supplied by reference TRBV29-1 and TRBJ1-2, is SAVISQKPSRDICQRGTSLTIQCQVDSQVTMMFWYRQQPGQSLTLIATANQGSEATYESGFVIDKFPISRPNLTFSTLTVSNMSPEDSSIYLCSAERVANYGYTFGSGTRLTVV.

The chain joins TRBV30 to TRBJ1-4; D not certain. This CDR3 comprises 12 residues. V was shortened by 6 bases and J by 8 bases, with 13 bases between the two germline ends. Looked up from germline, CDR1 is GTSNPN and CDR2 is SVGIG (reference sequence). The DNA for the CDR3 is TGTGCCTGCACGACTCAGGAGGAAAAACTGTTTTTT. Residues: CACTTQEEKLFF.

The chain couples TRBV7-2 to TRBJ2-1; 7 bases map to TRBD2. CDR1 and CDR2 (germline): SGHTA, FQGNSA. V lost 0 bases to trimming and J lost 5 bases; unmatched junction nucleotides: 4. The CDR3 runs to 15 residues. CDR3 in amino acids: CASSLASGNHNEQFF. The CDR3 coding sequence is TGTGCCAGCAGCTTAGCCAGCGGGAATCACAATGAGCAGTTCTTC.

This rearrangement joins TRBV9 to TRBJ1-6; D remains unclear. There are 15 residues in the CDR3. V was shortened by 0 bases and J by 6 bases, with 10 bases between the two germline ends. Germline CDR1 reads SGDLS; CDR2 reads YYNGEE. CDR3 nucleotide sequence: TGTGCCAGCAGCGTAGAGGGTTCCCGTAATTCACCCCTCCACTTT. Translating it yields CASSVEGSRNSPLHF.

This clone was detected once. V gene TRBV7-9 combines with J gene TRBJ2-3; 9 bases are shared with TRBD2. V lost 2 bases and J lost 7; bases outside the gene matches: 7. This CDR3 comprises 15 residues. Germline V lookup: CDR1 SEHNR, CDR2 FQNEAQ (reference sequence). Here the CDR3 reads CASSLSSGTSHTQYF. The CDR3 region has the DNA TGTGCCAGCAGCTTATCCTCCGGGACTAGCCATACGCAGTATTTT.

The chain recombines TRBV5-1 with TRBJ2-3; D may be TRBD1 or TRBD2 (6 bases each). Trimming cost V 5 bases and J 2 bases, with 12 bases left between them. The CDR3 has 14 amino acids. Germline V gene sequence: CDR1 SGHRS, CDR2 YFSETQ. CDR3 nucleotide sequence: TGCGCCAGCAGTCGGGGGACAATCACAGATACGCAGTATTTT. It is translated as CASSRGTITDTQYF.

The chain joins TRBV10-1 to TRBJ1-1, with TRBD1 matching over 8 bases. Germline V gene data show CDR1 as WNHNN and CDR2 as SYGVQD (reference sequence). The trim removed 6 bases at V and 4 bases at J, leaving 7 bases unmatched. CDR3 length equals 14 residues. CDR3 loop: CASSPGQASTEAFF. DNA for the CDR3: TGCGCCAGCAGCCCGGGACAGGCGAGCACTGAAGCTTTCTTT.

The chain uses TRBV5-1 and TRBJ1-4, with TRBD1 matching over 11 bases. Trimming cost V 9 bases and J 2 bases; bases outside gene matches: 6. CDR1 is SGHRS and CDR2 is YFSETQ in the germline V gene. There are 15 residues in the CDR3. The CDR3 DNA is TGCGCCACCCGCCGGGACAGGGGGACTAATGAAAAACTGTTTTTT. Translated, it gives CATRRDRGTNEKLFF.

J is TRBJ2-1 and V is TRBV7-6; D unclear. Germline lookup yields CDR1 SGHVS and CDR2 FNYEAQ. Trimming removed 1 base at V and 5 bases at J, with 9 bases between. CDR3 length: 14 amino acids. Here the CDR3 DNA reads TGTGCCAGCAGCTTAGAAGGCGGACACAATGAGCAGTTCTTC. Its translation: CASSLEGGHNEQFF. The variable domain in full, completed from reference TRBV7-6 and TRBJ2-1, reads GAGVSQSPRYKVTKRGQDVALRCDPISGHVSLYWYRQALGQGPEFLTYFNYEAQQDKSGLPNDRFSAERPEGSISTLTIQRTEQRDSAMYRCASSLEGGHNEQFFGPGTRLTVL.

The chain carries TRBV6-5 and TRBJ1-2, with 7 bases that match TRBD1. CDR3 length: 13 amino acids. Germline CDR1 is MNHEY and CDR2 is SVGAGI. The V segment lost 6 bases and the J segment 11 bases; nucleotides outside the gene matches: 12. The CDR3 DNA follows: TGTGCCAGCAGAGACCCCGGGACAGAGCCTTACACCTTC. It encodes CASRDPGTEPYTF.

The rearrangement links TRBV29-1 to TRBJ1-1; no firm D call. The germline V gene has CDR1 SQVTM and CDR2 ANQGSEA. The CDR3 length is 12 residues. Trimming took 3 bases from V and 1 from J, leaving 6 bases between them. This chain's CDR3 is CSVEAGNTEAFF. Written as DNA, the CDR3 is TGCAGCGTTGAGGCGGGGAACACTGAAGCTTTCTTT.

The rearrangement joins TRBV6-5 to TRBJ2-7; D gene uncertain. The CDR3 length is 14 residues. Germline V gives CDR1 MNHEY, CDR2 SVGAGI. V gave up 0 bases and J gave up 3 bases, with 9 bases separating them. The CDR3 nucleotides read TGTGCCAGCAGTTACTCTTCAGCCAGCTACGAGCAGTACTTC. Residues: CASSYSSASYEQYF.

The rearrangement links TRBV9 to TRBJ1-1, with D possibly matching TRBD1 (5 bases). The CDR3 has 15 residues. Between the trimmed V and J ends, which lost 0 bases and 3 bases, there was a span of 12 bases. Germline V gene lookup returns CDR1 SGDLS and CDR2 YYNGEE. The CDR3 DNA is TGTGCCAGCAGCGTAGAGAAGGGGTTGGACACTGAAGCTTTCTTT. It codes for CASSVEKGLDTEAFF.

The chain links TRBV2 to TRBJ1-1; 8 bases map to TRBD1. The germline V gene has CDR1 SNHLY and CDR2 FYNNEI. The CDR3 loop spans 15 amino acids. J lost 4 bases, V lost 4 bases, and 8 bases had no gene match. The CDR3 nucleotides read TGTGCCAGCAGTGCTGACAGGGGAAGAGGCACTGAAGCTTTCTTT. This sequence encodes CASSADRGRGTEAFF. Variable domain in full (rest from reference TRBV2 and TRBJ1-1): EPEVTQTPSHQVTQMGQEVILRCVPISNHLYFYWYRQILGQKVEFLVSFYNNEISEKSEIFDDQFSVERPDGSNFTLKIRSTKLEDSAMYFCASSADRGRGTEAFFGQGTRLTVV.

V gene TRBV18 combines with J gene TRBJ1-5; no clear D gene. CDR1 is KGHSH and CDR2 is LQKENI in the germline V gene. The CDR3 is made up of 17 amino acids. Trimming pared 4 bases from V and 0 bases from J, leaving 16 bases between. The CDR3: CASSLRGSWDSNQPQHF. The CDR3 bases are TGTGCCAGCTCACTCCGAGGGAGCTGGGATAGCAATCAGCCCCAGCATTTT. Variable domain in full (rest from reference TRBV18 and TRBJ1-5): NAGVMQNPRHLVRRRGQEARLRCSPMKGHSHVYWYRQLPEEGLKFMVYLQKENIIDESGMPKERFSAEFPKEGPSILRIQQVVRGDSAAYFCASSLRGSWDSNQPQHFGDGTRLSIL.

The J gene is TRBJ2-7, the V gene TRBV27; 12 bases line up with TRBD1. J lost 6 bases, V lost 3 bases, and 9 bases had no gene match. The length of the CDR3 is 16 residues. Germline V lookup: CDR1 MNHEY, CDR2 SMNVEV (reference sequence). This CDR3 is CASSFGTGGFTSEQYF. CDR3 in DNA: TGTGCCAGCAGTTTTGGGACAGGGGGCTTTACAAGCGAGCAGTACTTC.

This chain connects TRBV2 to TRBJ1-1; TRBD1 agrees at 9 bases. With 7 bases clipped from V and 2 bases from J, the junction kept 11 bases outside the gene matches. The germline gives CDR1 SNHLY, CDR2 FYNNEI. The CDR3 has 16 residues. CDR3 residues: CASTRTPTGGNTEAFF. The CDR3 DNA sequence: TGTGCCAGCACGCGTACCCCGACAGGGGGTAACACTGAAGCTTTCTTT.

The V and J genes are TRBV15 and TRBJ1-1; D gene ambiguous. Per the germline V gene, CDR1 is LNHNV and CDR2 is YYDKDF (reference sequence). Trimming removed 1 base from V and 1 base from J, with 4 bases in between. This CDR3 is 13 amino acids long. The CDR3 bases are TGTGCCACCAGCAGAGTCCCGAACACTGAAGCTTTCTTT. Translation gives CATSRVPNTEAFF.

The chain links TRBV7-9 to TRBJ2-5; D is possibly TRBD1 (6 bases). Between the trimmed V and J ends, which lost 5 bases and 2 bases, there was a span of 12 bases. In germline, CDR1 is SEHNR, CDR2 FQNEAQ (reference sequence). CDR3 length equals 14 residues. The CDR3 is CASSRPGAQETQYF. CDR3 coding DNA: TGTGCCAGCAGCCGTCCAGGGGCACAAGAGACCCAGTACTTC.

The genes are TRBV5-4 and TRBJ1-2; 7 bases align to TRBD1. The J segment lost 8 bases and the V segment lost 4 bases, leaving 11 bases of the junction unmatched. Per germline, CDR1 SGHNT and CDR2 YYREEE (reference sequence). The CDR3 sequence is 14 residues long. The CDR3 is CASSDGQALGGYTF. Here the CDR3 DNA reads TGTGCCAGCAGCGACGGACAGGCGTTAGGGGGCTACACCTTC.

V gene TRBV6-5 combines with J gene TRBJ2-3, with D maybe TRBD2 (5 bases). In germline, CDR1 is MNHEY, CDR2 SVGAGI. The V gene lost 6 bases and the J gene lost 3 bases, with 10 bases spanning the gap. The CDR3 length is 13 residues. In DNA form, the CDR3 reads TGTGCCAGCAGAGAGAGGGCTACAGATACGCAGTATTTT. The encoded protein is CASRERATDTQYF.

This clone was recorded only once. The chain combines TRBV9 with TRBJ2-7; TRBD1 is a possible D gene (5 bases). Trimming left V 0 bases short and J 6 bases short, with 16 bases between. The CDR3 extends over 15 amino acids. The germline CDR1 and CDR2 sequences are SGDLS and YYNGEE. CDR3 DNA: TGTGCCAGCAGCGTAGCCCCGAGTTCAGGGCCCGAGCAGTACTTC. Translating it yields CASSVAPSSGPEQYF.

CDR3 sequence reads: CASSRSAGVSGYTF. The CDR3 DNA reads TGCGCCAGCAGCCGTTCAGCAGGGGTCTCTGGCTACACCTTC. This chain joins TRBV5-1 and TRBJ1-2, with D perhaps matching TRBD1 (6 bases). The V gene's germline CDR1 is SGHRS and CDR2 YFSETQ. The CDR3 is 14 amino acids. The V and J ends lost 4 bases and 7 bases respectively, with 17 bases between them.